The text below deals with one T cell receptor (beta chain). V lost 1 base and J lost 2, with 14 bases in between. The CDR3 is 16 residues long. Germline CDR1 is SEHNR and CDR2 is FQNEAQ (reference sequence). The entry originates in a study of cytomegalovirus exposure and HLA in healthy donors. Vbeta (60) and Jbeta (13) primers were used in the PCR. Some clones are missing from TCRdb's copy, which holds only in-frame ones; the method was immunoSEQ multiplex PCR. The table has more than 150,000 clones, around 78% seen once. The sequenced material came from PBMCs. The chain employs TRBV7-9 and TRBJ2-5; no clear D gene. The receptor's source is a man aged 35 to 55 in good health and CMV-seronegative. For the CDR3, the DNA is TGTGCCAGCAGCTTAGTTCGCAGCGCTGGTCAAGAGACCCAGTACTTC. Amino acid sequence: CASSLVRSAGQETQYF.